These T cell receptor beta chains were read from a single sample in a study of OX40 agonist ivuxolimab in advanced cancers. Clones were sequenced by immunoSEQ multiplex PCR, and TCRdb holds only the in-frame ones, with some missing. The repertoire holds approximately 89,000 clones, with around 88% as singletons. The sequencing here drew on CD4+ or CD8+ T cells sorted from blood, taken in a trial of the OX40 agonist ivuxolimab. These receptors were taken from an adult with an advanced solid tumor such as melanoma, head and neck, liver or kidney cancer. Each CDR3 is given with its conserved first and last residue. The order of the fields is V gene, D gene, J gene, clone size, CDR3 DNA, CDR3 protein. The D gene is left open where the match is weak. A row's size may be missing; if present it is once, few, many or a size class.

V: TRBV19; D: -; J: TRBJ1-1; size: -; DNA: TGTGCCAGTATGTTGACAGGCGACACTGAAGCTTTCTTT; CDR3: CASMLTGDTEAFF
V: TRBV7-2; D: TRBD1; J: TRBJ2-3; size: -; DNA: TGTGCCAGCAGCCCCCAGACAGGGGCCCTAGCGGATACGCAGTATTTT; CDR3: CASSPQTGALADTQYF
V: TRBV7-9; D: TRBD1; J: TRBJ2-5; size: -; DNA: TGTGCCAGCAGCTTGTTGACAGGGGGGCAAGAGACCCAGTACTTC; CDR3: CASSLLTGGQETQYF
V: TRBV4-3; D: TRBD2; J: TRBJ2-7; size: -; DNA: TGCGCCAGCAGCCAAGAGACCGGGACTAAAAGGGCCGACGAGCAGTACTTC; CDR3: CASSQETGTKRADEQYF
V: TRBV12-5; D: -; J: TRBJ2-5; size: -; DNA: TGTGCTAGTGGTTTGACAGGAAGGGAGACCCAGTACTTC; CDR3: CASGLTGRETQYF
V: TRBV27; D: -; J: TRBJ1-2; size: -; DNA: TGTGCCAGCGGTCCGAACCCGGACATCTGGCGTGGCTACACCTTC; CDR3: CASGPNPDIWRGYTF
V: TRBV7-2; D: -; J: TRBJ2-5; size: -; DNA: TGTGCCAGCAGCTTAGGTCGTGGTCAAGGGACCCAGTACTTC; CDR3: CASSLGRGQGTQYF
V: TRBV27; D: -; J: TRBJ2-1; size: -; DNA: TGTGCCAGCACCGAGGGGGGGTACTCCTACAATGAGCAGTTCTTC; CDR3: CASTEGGYSYNEQFF
V: TRBV28; D: TRBD2; J: TRBJ2-2; size: -; DNA: TGTGCCAGCAGTGTCATGGGACTAGCTGTGGCCGGGGAGCTGTTTTTT; CDR3: CASSVMGLAVAGELFF
V: TRBV28; D: -; J: TRBJ1-1; size: -; DNA: TGTGCCAGCAGCCGTGTCCAGGGGCGAGTTGCTTTCTTT; CDR3: CASSRVQGRVAFF
V: TRBV7-9; D: -; J: TRBJ2-6; size: -; DNA: TGTGCCAGCAGCTTAAGCTCTGGGGCCAACGTCCTGACTTTC; CDR3: CASSLSSGANVLTF
V: TRBV18; D: TRBD1; J: TRBJ1-1; size: -; DNA: TGTGCCAGCTCACCACCGGTCCGGACAGGGGTGAGGGACACTGAAGCTTTCTTT; CDR3: CASSPPVRTGVRDTEAFF
V: TRBV27; D: TRBD1; J: TRBJ2-4; size: -; DNA: TGTGCCAGCAGTTACTGGTCTCGGGACAGGGTACTCATTCAGTACTTC; CDR3: CASSYWSRDRVLIQYF
V: TRBV19; D: -; J: TRBJ1-4; size: -; DNA: TGTGCCAGTAGTATGAATTCGAGGAATGAAAAACTGTTTTTT; CDR3: CASSMNSRNEKLFF
V: TRBV30; D: -; J: TRBJ2-7; size: -; DNA: TGTGCCTGGAGTGAAGGGGTTGCTCCCTACGAGCAGTACTTC; CDR3: CAWSEGVAPYEQYF
V: TRBV29-1; D: -; J: TRBJ2-3; size: -; DNA: TGCAGCGCTCGTTACGCGGCTAGCACAGATACGCAGTATTTT; CDR3: CSARYAASTDTQYF
V: TRBV2; D: -; J: TRBJ2-5; size: -; DNA: TGTGCCAGCAGTGCTGGGAGGTTAGGGGAGACCCAGTACTTC; CDR3: CASSAGRLGETQYF
V: TRBV5-1; D: -; J: TRBJ2-7; size: -; DNA: TGCGCCAGCAGCCCCTCGGGTGGGCAATACGAGCAGTACTTC; CDR3: CASSPSGGQYEQYF
V: TRBV19; D: TRBD2; J: TRBJ2-1; size: -; DNA: TGTGCCAGTAGTATTGGCGGGAGGGCTGGGAATGAGCAGTTCTTC; CDR3: CASSIGGRAGNEQFF
V: TRBV23-1; D: -; J: TRBJ2-6; size: -; DNA: TGCGCCAGCACCAAATCTCCGTGGACTCAGGCTTTC; CDR3: CASTKSPWTQAF
V: TRBV28; D: TRBD2; J: TRBJ2-1; size: -; DNA: TGTGCCAGCATCCCCGGGACTAGCGGGATGAATGAGCAGTTCTTC; CDR3: CASIPGTSGMNEQFF
V: TRBV25-1; D: -; J: TRBJ2-6; size: -; DNA: TGTGCCAGCAGGCCGGGACGGAGCTCTGGGGCCAACGTCCTGACTTTC; CDR3: CASRPGRSSGANVLTF
V: TRBV9; D: -; J: TRBJ2-3; size: -; DNA: TGTGCCAGCAGCGTAGACGCAGGCGAAGGCCCCACAGATACGCAGTATTTT; CDR3: CASSVDAGEGPTDTQYF
V: TRBV2; D: -; J: TRBJ2-3; size: -; DNA: TGTGCCATCGCCCCGGGCCGGGGGGATACGCAGTATTTT; CDR3: CAIAPGRGDTQYF
V: TRBV6-5; D: -; J: TRBJ2-7; size: -; DNA: TGTGCCAGCAGTTCGACAGGTTGGTCCTACGAGCAGTACTTC; CDR3: CASSSTGWSYEQYF
V: TRBV5-8; D: TRBD2; J: TRBJ2-1; size: -; DNA: TGTGCCAGCAGCTACCTGGGACTAGCGGGAGGGGAGCAGTTCTTC; CDR3: CASSYLGLAGGEQFF
V: TRBV7-9; D: TRBD1; J: TRBJ1-2; size: -; DNA: TGTGCCAGCAGCTTAGCTCAGACAGGGTACTATGGCTACACCTTC; CDR3: CASSLAQTGYYGYTF
V: TRBV4-2; D: -; J: TRBJ2-7; size: -; DNA: TGTGCCAGCAGCCCAGCGACAGGTCTCAATCATAACTACGAGCAGTACTTC; CDR3: CASSPATGLNHNYEQYF
V: TRBV29-1; D: TRBD2; J: TRBJ2-1; size: -; DNA: TGCAGCGTTGGTGGAGAAGCGGGAAGCTCCTACAATGAGCAGTTCTTC; CDR3: CSVGGEAGSSYNEQFF
V: TRBV19; D: -; J: TRBJ1-1; size: few; DNA: TGTGCCAGTAGAGACCGATCGGGGGAGGACACTGAAGCTTTCTTT; CDR3: CASRDRSGEDTEAFF
V: TRBV19; D: TRBD2; J: TRBJ2-3; size: -; DNA: TGTGCCAGTAAGGCCCCGGGAGGGGACACAGATACGCAGTATTTT; CDR3: CASKAPGGDTDTQYF
V: TRBV30; D: -; J: TRBJ1-6; size: few; DNA: TGTGCCTGGAGTGGGGGGCCGTACTCCTATAATTCACCCCTCCACTTT; CDR3: CAWSGGPYSYNSPLHF
V: TRBV5-1; D: -; J: TRBJ1-6; size: -; DNA: TGCGCCAGCAGCTTAGGAGGAGAACGTAATTCACCCCTCCACTTT; CDR3: CASSLGGERNSPLHF
V: TRBV5-4; D: TRBD2; J: TRBJ2-3; size: -; DNA: TGTGCCAGCAGCTCGGGACTAGCGGGGTGGCGGGGCACAGATACGCAGTATTTT; CDR3: CASSSGLAGWRGTDTQYF
V: TRBV6-5; D: TRBD2; J: TRBJ2-7; size: -; DNA: TGTGCCAGCAATCCCCTAGCGGGAAGCTACGAGCAGTACTTC; CDR3: CASNPLAGSYEQYF
V: TRBV14; D: -; J: TRBJ2-5; size: -; DNA: TGTGCCAGCAGCCAAGTCACCTTGGCCCAGTACTTC; CDR3: CASSQVTLAQYF
V: TRBV14; D: -; J: TRBJ1-2; size: -; DNA: TGTGCCAGCAGCCAATCCCGGGCGGGTGTTGGCTACACCTTC; CDR3: CASSQSRAGVGYTF
V: TRBV9; D: TRBD2; J: TRBJ2-1; size: -; DNA: TGTGCCAGCAGCGTAGGGACTAGCACAACTTGGGGCAATGAGCAGTTCTTC; CDR3: CASSVGTSTTWGNEQFF
V: TRBV29-1; D: TRBD1; J: TRBJ2-7; size: -; DNA: TGCAGCGTGGTGACAGGGCCTCTACAGTACTTC; CDR3: CSVVTGPLQYF
V: TRBV7-2; D: -; J: TRBJ2-3; size: -; DNA: TGTGCCAGCAGATATACTAGCACAGATACGCAGTATTTT; CDR3: CASRYTSTDTQYF
V: TRBV9; D: -; J: TRBJ2-1; size: -; DNA: TGTGCCAGCAGCCCAAAAGGGGATTCCTACAATGAGCAGTTCTTC; CDR3: CASSPKGDSYNEQFF
V: TRBV2; D: TRBD1; J: TRBJ2-7; size: -; DNA: TGTGCCAGCAGGCGAGACAGGGGTACCTACGAGCAGTACTTC; CDR3: CASRRDRGTYEQYF
V: TRBV5-1; D: -; J: TRBJ2-7; size: -; DNA: TGCGCCAGCAGCGCAGGTCCCCCCTACGAGCAGTACTTC; CDR3: CASSAGPPYEQYF